A selection of T cell receptor beta chains follows, all from one sample in a study of blood T cell repertoires in COVID-19. Clones were sequenced by immunoSEQ multiplex PCR, and TCRdb holds only the in-frame ones, with some missing. The sample includes tens of thousands of clones, 72% seen only once; the top ten take approximately 5%. Sequencing was done on a sample of peripheral blood. These receptors were taken from a woman between 65 and 79 years old with COVID-19, enrolled during active disease. Both conserved end residues are part of each CDR3. Fields, in order: J gene, V gene, D gene, clone size, CDR3 DNA, CDR3 protein. D genes are given only for firm matches. Rows may omit the clone size; those that give it use once, few, many or a size class.

j_gene: TRBJ1-3
v_gene: TRBV28
d_gene: .
abundance: .
CDR3nt: TGTGCCAGCCGAGAGGGAAACACCATATATTTT
CDR3aa: CASREGNTIYF

j_gene: TRBJ2-1
v_gene: TRBV27
d_gene: .
abundance: .
CDR3nt: TGTGCCAGCAGGATAGGGGGTAAAAGCTCCTACAATGAGCAGTTCTTC
CDR3aa: CASRIGGKSSYNEQFF

j_gene: TRBJ2-5
v_gene: TRBV24-1
d_gene: TRBD1
abundance: .
CDR3nt: TGTGCCACCAGTGGAGTAGGACAGGGGGCTTGGGAGACCCAGTACTTC
CDR3aa: CATSGVGQGAWETQYF

j_gene: TRBJ1-2
v_gene: TRBV29-1
d_gene: .
abundance: .
CDR3nt: TGCAGCGTGAGCGATGGGGCAGGGTGGGGCTACACCTTC
CDR3aa: CSVSDGAGWGYTF

j_gene: TRBJ1-5
v_gene: TRBV6-7
d_gene: .
abundance: .
CDR3nt: TGTGCCAGCAGTGCCCAGGGATTAGCGGGCAATCAGCCCCAGCATTTT
CDR3aa: CASSAQGLAGNQPQHF

j_gene: TRBJ1-1
v_gene: TRBV2
d_gene: TRBD1
abundance: medium-sized
CDR3nt: TGTGCCAGCAGGGCCGGGACAGGGGGCCACACTGAAGCTTTCTTT
CDR3aa: CASRAGTGGHTEAFF

j_gene: TRBJ1-1
v_gene: TRBV10-3
d_gene: TRBD1
abundance: .
CDR3nt: TGTGCCATCAGGGGACAGGGGGCTGGTGAAGCTTTCTTT
CDR3aa: CAIRGQGAGEAFF

j_gene: TRBJ2-4
v_gene: TRBV19
d_gene: .
abundance: few
CDR3nt: TGTGCCAGTAAAGGGGTCGGAGGGGTTCAGTACTTC
CDR3aa: CASKGVGGVQYF

j_gene: TRBJ1-1
v_gene: TRBV4-1
d_gene: .
abundance: .
CDR3nt: TGCGCCAGCAGCCTCTCCCCGAACACTGAAGCTTTCTTT
CDR3aa: CASSLSPNTEAFF

j_gene: TRBJ1-1
v_gene: TRBV7-9
d_gene: .
abundance: many
CDR3nt: TGTGCCAGCAGCTTATACAGGGAGTACACTGAAGCTTTCTTT
CDR3aa: CASSLYREYTEAFF

j_gene: TRBJ1-2
v_gene: TRBV19
d_gene: TRBD1
abundance: .
CDR3nt: TGTGCCAGTAGTAGAGAATCGGGACAGGGTCGGGATGGCTACACCTTC
CDR3aa: CASSRESGQGRDGYTF

j_gene: TRBJ2-1
v_gene: TRBV7-2
d_gene: TRBD2
abundance: .
CDR3nt: TGTGCCAGCAGCTTAGAAACAGCGGGGAGCTACAATGAGCAGTTCTTC
CDR3aa: CASSLETAGSYNEQFF

j_gene: TRBJ2-3
v_gene: TRBV7-6
d_gene: TRBD2
abundance: .
CDR3nt: TGTGCCAGCAGCCCCCGAGCGGGGCTAAGCACAGATACGCAGTATTTT
CDR3aa: CASSPRAGLSTDTQYF

j_gene: TRBJ1-3
v_gene: TRBV11-3
d_gene: TRBD1
abundance: .
CDR3nt: TGTGCCAGCAGCGATGGACAGGGGGATAGCACCATATATTTT
CDR3aa: CASSDGQGDSTIYF

j_gene: TRBJ1-2
v_gene: TRBV2
d_gene: .
abundance: .
CDR3nt: TGTGCCAGCACCTACGACAAATCGGGGATCTATGGCTACACCTTC
CDR3aa: CASTYDKSGIYGYTF

j_gene: TRBJ1-2
v_gene: TRBV5-6
d_gene: TRBD1
abundance: once
CDR3nt: TGTGCCAGCAGCATAGAAGGGACAGCCTATGGCTACACCTTC
CDR3aa: CASSIEGTAYGYTF

j_gene: TRBJ2-5
v_gene: TRBV4-2
d_gene: TRBD2
abundance: .
CDR3nt: TGTGCCAGCAGCCACAGGACTAGCGGCTCGTTCCAAGAGACCCAGTACTTC
CDR3aa: CASSHRTSGSFQETQYF

j_gene: TRBJ1-2
v_gene: TRBV5-1
d_gene: .
abundance: .
CDR3nt: TGCGCCAGCAGCTTGACCCCTGCGGATGGCTACACCTTC
CDR3aa: CASSLTPADGYTF

j_gene: TRBJ1-4
v_gene: TRBV4-3
d_gene: .
abundance: .
CDR3nt: TGCGCCAGCAGTCGAGGGCCGGGAGAAAAACTGTTTTTT
CDR3aa: CASSRGPGEKLFF

j_gene: TRBJ1-6
v_gene: TRBV9
d_gene: .
abundance: many
CDR3nt: TGTGCCAGCAGCGATCCGGGAGCTCCTAGGTCCCTCCACTTT
CDR3aa: CASSDPGAPRSLHF

j_gene: TRBJ1-1
v_gene: TRBV5-1
d_gene: TRBD1
abundance: .
CDR3nt: TGCGCCAGCAGCTTCGGGACAGATATTATGAACACTGAAGCTTTCTTT
CDR3aa: CASSFGTDIMNTEAFF

j_gene: TRBJ1-3
v_gene: TRBV7-9
d_gene: .
abundance: .
CDR3nt: TGTGCCAGCAGCCCGTCTTCGGGACCCCAGGGGAGACCTGGAAACACCATATATTTT
CDR3aa: CASSPSSGPQGRPGNTIYF

j_gene: TRBJ2-7
v_gene: TRBV7-6
d_gene: TRBD2
abundance: .
CDR3nt: TGTGCCAGCAGCTCCCAGGGCGGGAGGCAGTACTTC
CDR3aa: CASSSQGGRQYF

j_gene: TRBJ1-2
v_gene: TRBV2
d_gene: .
abundance: .
CDR3nt: TGTGCCAGCAGTGAAGGGCCGGGGAGAAGCTATGGCTACACCTTC
CDR3aa: CASSEGPGRSYGYTF

j_gene: TRBJ1-5
v_gene: TRBV5-8
d_gene: TRBD1
abundance: .
CDR3nt: TGTGCCAGCAGCTTGGGGGACAGGCACAATCAGCCCCAGCATTTT
CDR3aa: CASSLGDRHNQPQHF

j_gene: TRBJ1-2
v_gene: TRBV3-1/TRBV3-2
d_gene: TRBD1
abundance: .
CDR3nt: TGTGCCAGCAGCCAAGATTTCTGGACGGGACAGGGAGGGGACTATGGCTACACCTTC
CDR3aa: CASSQDFWTGQGGDYGYTF

j_gene: TRBJ1-3
v_gene: TRBV13
d_gene: TRBD1
abundance: .
CDR3nt: TGTGCCAGCAGCTTCCCTCAGGGGGGCAGAAACACCATATATTTT
CDR3aa: CASSFPQGGRNTIYF

j_gene: TRBJ1-3
v_gene: TRBV7-2
d_gene: .
abundance: .
CDR3nt: TGTGCCAGCAGCTTGTCGGTGGGGGGTGGAAACACCATATATTTT
CDR3aa: CASSLSVGGGNTIYF

j_gene: TRBJ1-4
v_gene: TRBV11-2
d_gene: .
abundance: .
CDR3nt: TGTGCCAGCAGCCGATTTACAGGGCGTTCTAATGAAAAACTGTTTTTT
CDR3aa: CASSRFTGRSNEKLFF

j_gene: TRBJ2-1
v_gene: TRBV11-1
d_gene: TRBD2
abundance: .
CDR3nt: TGTGCCAGCAGCTTAGTTAGCGGGAGGGCCTGGGTTGAGCAGTTCTTC
CDR3aa: CASSLVSGRAWVEQFF

j_gene: TRBJ2-5
v_gene: TRBV5-1
d_gene: .
abundance: .
CDR3nt: TGCGCCAGCAGGGCAGAGACCCAGTACTTC
CDR3aa: CASRAETQYF

j_gene: TRBJ1-3
v_gene: TRBV7-9
d_gene: TRBD1
abundance: .
CDR3nt: TGTGCCAGCAGCTTAGCGGGACAGGGGGCGAGTGGAAACACCATATATTTT
CDR3aa: CASSLAGQGASGNTIYF

j_gene: TRBJ2-2
v_gene: TRBV3-1/TRBV3-2
d_gene: .
abundance: .
CDR3nt: TGTGCCAGCAGCCAACCCAGGGCCCAGACCGGCGGGGAGCTGTTTTTT
CDR3aa: CASSQPRAQTGGELFF

j_gene: TRBJ1-1
v_gene: TRBV20-1
d_gene: .
abundance: few
CDR3nt: TGCAGTGCTAGTCCCGCGGGAGGGGGAAACACTGAAGCTTTCTTT
CDR3aa: CSASPAGGGNTEAFF

j_gene: TRBJ1-6
v_gene: TRBV6-1
d_gene: .
abundance: .
CDR3nt: TGTGCCAGCAGTGAAGAGGGGAAGCGATCACCCCTCCACTTT
CDR3aa: CASSEEGKRSPLHF